One sample yielded the 4 T cell receptor beta chains listed below, sequenced in a study of T cells in Graves' hyperthyroidism and ophthalmopathy. TCR beta CDR3 sequences were amplified from RNA transcripts. A set of HTBI primers served as the primers for a first-round RT-PCR of the TCR CDR3. Each CDR3 protein gets one entry after TCRdb re-called the multiplex PCR reads with MiXCR. This sample has 650,000 to 850,000 distinct CDR3 sequences, with approximately 19% found just once. Specimen: blood. Every receptor here comes from a woman aged 45-65 years with Graves' hyperthyroidism that later progressed to Graves' ophthalmopathy.

The gene calls are TRBV10-3 and TRBJ2-1; 9 bases line up with TRBD2. This CDR3 comprises 17 residues. Germline loops: CDR1 ENHRY, CDR2 SYGVKD. The V segment lost 2 bases and the J segment 4 bases; nucleotides outside the gene matches: 9. CDR3 in DNA: TGTGCCATCAGTGAGCCTATCGGACTAGCGAATTACAATGAGCAGTTCTTC. Residues: CAISEPIGLANYNEQFF.

About this clonotype: This may be a read error, as it is one base from a much larger clone. The CDR3 DNA follows: TGTGCCCGCAGTGACAGCCCTGGGGCCAACGTCCTGACTTTC. Translation gives CARSDSPGANVLTF. The J gene is TRBJ2-6, the V gene TRBV3-1; D is possibly TRBD1 (5 bases). The CDR3 spans 14 residues. The germline CDR1 and CDR2 sequences are LGHDT and YNNKEL (reference sequence).

This clonotype came up a few times. The chain combines TRBV6-5 with TRBJ1-2, with D perhaps matching TRBD1 (5 bases). Germline V gives CDR1 MNHEY, CDR2 SVGAGI. The CDR3 contains 17 residues. The V and J ends lost 2 bases and 2 bases respectively, with 18 bases between them. The CDR3 sequence: CASSYRIRFDSNYGYTF. In DNA form, the CDR3 reads TGTGCCAGCAGTTACCGAATTCGTTTTGACAGCAACTATGGCTACACCTTC.

This clonotype has at least ten counts. The chain employs TRBV20-1 and TRBJ1-5, with 9 nucleotides matching TRBD1. The germline V gene encodes CDR1 DFQATT and CDR2 SNEGSKA (reference sequence). The CDR3 consists of 13 residues. The J segment lost 6 bases and the V segment lost 6 bases, leaving 6 bases of the junction unmatched. The CDR3 sequence: CSAGQGIVQPQHF. DNA for the CDR3: TGCAGTGCGGGACAGGGAATCGTTCAGCCCCAGCATTTT.